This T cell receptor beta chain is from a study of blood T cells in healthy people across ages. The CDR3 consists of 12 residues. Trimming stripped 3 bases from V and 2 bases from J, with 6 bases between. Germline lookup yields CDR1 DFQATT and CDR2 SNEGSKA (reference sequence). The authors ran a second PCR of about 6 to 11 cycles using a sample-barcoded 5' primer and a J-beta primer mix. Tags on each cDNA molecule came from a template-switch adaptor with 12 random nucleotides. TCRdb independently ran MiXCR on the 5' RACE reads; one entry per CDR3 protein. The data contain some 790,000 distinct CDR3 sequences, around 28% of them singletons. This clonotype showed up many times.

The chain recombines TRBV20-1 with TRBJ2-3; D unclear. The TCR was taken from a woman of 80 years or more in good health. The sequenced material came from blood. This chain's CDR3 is CSASLLTDTQYF. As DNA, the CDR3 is TGCAGTGCTAGTCTACTCACAGATACGCAGTATTTT.